This T cell receptor beta chain was observed in a study of early T cells in non-severe SARS-CoV-2 infection. Across the study: Sequenced material consisted of bulk RNA (from unsorted whole blood), and chains were unpaired.

V lost 5 bases to trimming and J lost 6 bases; unmatched junction nucleotides: 8. This CDR3 region has 14 residues. Germline V gene sequence: CDR1 SGHTA, CDR2 FQGNSA. The library protocol tagged individual cDNA molecules with unique molecular identifiers. From the 5' RACE reads, TCRdb called clonotypes with MiXCR, one entry per CDR3 protein. The data hold more than 60,000 distinct CDR3 sequences, with 9.5% observed a single time. Whole-study findings and limits: VDJdb-based matching was biased toward anti-spike CD8 responses and missed private and CD4 specificities.

Of note for this clonotype: What it binds is not known.

This sequence originates from an adult who was a healthcare worker with PCR-confirmed SARS-CoV-2 infection or an uninfected control (not recorded which). The V call is TRBV7-2, the J call TRBJ2-5, with TRBD1 identical over 8 bases. The sample comprised whole blood. CDR3 amino acids: CASSRDRGMKTQYF. The CDR3 DNA reads TGTGCCAGCAGCCGCGACAGGGGTATGAAGACCCAGTACTTC.